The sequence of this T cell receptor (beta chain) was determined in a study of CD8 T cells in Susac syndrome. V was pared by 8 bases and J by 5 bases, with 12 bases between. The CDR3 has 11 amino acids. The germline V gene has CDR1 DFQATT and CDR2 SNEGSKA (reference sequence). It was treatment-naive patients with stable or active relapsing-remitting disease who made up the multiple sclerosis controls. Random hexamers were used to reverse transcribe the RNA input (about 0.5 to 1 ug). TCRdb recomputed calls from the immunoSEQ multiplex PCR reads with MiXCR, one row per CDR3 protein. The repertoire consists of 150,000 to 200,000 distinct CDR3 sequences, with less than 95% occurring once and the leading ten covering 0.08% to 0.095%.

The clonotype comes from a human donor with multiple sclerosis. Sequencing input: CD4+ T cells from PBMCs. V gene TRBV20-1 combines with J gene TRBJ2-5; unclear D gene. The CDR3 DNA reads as TGCAGTCAACGGACCGAGGAGACCCAGTACTTC. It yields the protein CSQRTEETQYF.